These 5 T cell receptor beta chains originate from one sample sequenced in a study of T-cell reconstitution after alpha-beta-depleted transplantation in children. Preparation of the TCRbeta library involved a method that used unique molecular identifiers. TCRdb re-analysed the PCR reads in MiXCR, keeping a single row per CDR3 protein. Found here are about 210,000 distinct CDR3 sequences, around a sixth of them singletons; the top ten hold 40% to 50%. Sequencing was performed on PBMCs, mostly from graft donor cells, taken 360 days after TCRalphabeta/CD19-depleted stem cell transplant. The receptors stem from a male patient aged 2 to 9 who had a stem cell transplant for acute lymphoblastic leukemia, so the T cells may come from the graft donor.

This clonotype was seen a few times. V gene TRBV9 combines with J gene TRBJ2-7, with D perhaps matching TRBD2 (5 bases). Per germline, CDR1 SGDLS and CDR2 YYNGEE. The CDR3 extends over 14 amino acids. Trimming removed 3 bases at V and 2 bases at J, with 12 bases between. CDR3 sequence reads: CASSARSGAYEQYF. The DNA for the CDR3 is TGTGCCAGCAGCGCCCGGTCCGGGGCCTACGAGCAGTACTTC. Full variable domain (missing parts from reference TRBV9 and TRBJ2-7): DSGVTQTPKHLITATGQRVTLRCSPRSGDLSVYWYQQSLDQGLQFLIQYYNGEERAKGNILERFSAQQFPDLHSELNLSSLELGDSALYFCASSARSGAYEQYFGPGTRLTVT.

The CDR3 protein is CASRQDRGRTGELFF. Written as DNA, the CDR3 is TGTGCCAGCAGACAGGACAGGGGGCGCACCGGGGAGCTGTTTTTT. This rearrangement joins TRBV12-3 or TRBV12-4 to TRBJ2-2, with TRBD1 matching over 11 bases. The CDR3 length is 15 residues. J lost 4 bases, V lost 6 bases, and 4 bases had no gene match.

This chain uses TRBV13 with TRBJ1-6, with a possible D match to TRBD1 (5 bases). The germline gives CDR1 PRHDT, CDR2 FYEKMQ (reference sequence). Trimming removed 5 bases from V and 0 bases from J, with 14 bases in between. The CDR3 totals 17 residues. CDR3 nucleotides: TGTGCCAGCAGCCCCTCACAGGCGAGCTCCTATAATTCACCCCTCCACTTT. Its protein is CASSPSQASSYNSPLHF.

The V call is TRBV3-1, the J call TRBJ2-1; D may be TRBD1 or TRBD2 (5 bases each). The CDR3 is made up of 13 amino acids. CDR1 is LGHDT and CDR2 is YNNKEL in the germline V gene (reference sequence). V was cut by 2 bases and J by 15 bases, with 17 bases left in between. In DNA, the CDR3 is TGTGCCAGCAGCCAATCCGGGGCGGTGTTAGTGTTCTTC. Translating it yields CASSQSGAVLVFF.

This chain joins TRBV15 and TRBJ2-3, with D possibly matching TRBD2 (5 bases). CDR1 is LNHNV and CDR2 is YYDKDF in the germline V gene (reference sequence). CDR3 length: 15 amino acids. The germline V and J ends were trimmed by 3 bases and 4 bases, with 14 bases remaining between them. The CDR3 protein is CATSSHGDRADTQYF. CDR3 bases: TGTGCCACCAGCAGCCACGGGGATAGGGCAGATACGCAGTATTTT.